This T cell receptor beta chain was captured in a study of cytotoxic CD8 clonotypes in ibrutinib-treated CLL. Findings and limits, study-wide: Few clonotypes were public, and these shrank or held steady under treatment.

Trimming took 8 bases from V and 1 from J, leaving 11 bases between them. The CDR3 is 13 amino acids. From germline, CDR1 is MNHNS and CDR2 SASEGT. Turning to this clone: The antigen is not known.

Repertoires were generated with immunoSEQ multiplex PCR, while TCRdb's copy carries only in-frame clones and drops some. The sample yields about 15,000 clones, about 60% seen once. The input for sequencing was PBMCs, taken before ibrutinib treatment. This TCR was sampled from a human donor with chronic lymphocytic leukemia. The V call is TRBV6-1, the J call TRBJ1-2; D unclear. The CDR3 reads CASVGGHNYGYTF. The CDR3 coding sequence is TGTGCCAGCGTGGGAGGTCATAACTATGGCTACACCTTC.